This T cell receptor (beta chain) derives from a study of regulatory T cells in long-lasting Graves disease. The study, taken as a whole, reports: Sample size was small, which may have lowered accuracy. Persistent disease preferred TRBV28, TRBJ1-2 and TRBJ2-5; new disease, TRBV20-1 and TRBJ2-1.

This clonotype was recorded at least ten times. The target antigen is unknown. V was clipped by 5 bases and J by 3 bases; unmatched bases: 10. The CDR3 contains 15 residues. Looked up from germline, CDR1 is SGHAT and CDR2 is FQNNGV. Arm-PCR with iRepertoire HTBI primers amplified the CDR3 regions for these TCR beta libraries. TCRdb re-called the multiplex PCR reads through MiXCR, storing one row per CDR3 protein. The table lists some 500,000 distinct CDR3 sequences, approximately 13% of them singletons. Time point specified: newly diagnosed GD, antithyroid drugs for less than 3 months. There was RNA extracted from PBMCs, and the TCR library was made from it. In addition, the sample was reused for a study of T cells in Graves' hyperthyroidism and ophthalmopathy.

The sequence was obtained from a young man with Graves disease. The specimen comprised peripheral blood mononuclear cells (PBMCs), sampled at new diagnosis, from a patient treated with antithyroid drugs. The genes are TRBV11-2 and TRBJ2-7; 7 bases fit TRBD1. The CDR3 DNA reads TGTGCCAGCAGCGAAAGGGACAGAAATTACTACGAGCAGTACTTC. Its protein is CASSERDRNYYEQYF. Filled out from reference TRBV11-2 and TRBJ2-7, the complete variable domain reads EAGVAQSPRYKIIEKRQSVAFWCNPISGHATLYWYQQILGQGPKLLIQFQNNGVVDDSQLPKDRFSAERLKGVDSTLKIQPAKLEDSAVYLCASSERDRNYYEQYFGPGTRLTVT.